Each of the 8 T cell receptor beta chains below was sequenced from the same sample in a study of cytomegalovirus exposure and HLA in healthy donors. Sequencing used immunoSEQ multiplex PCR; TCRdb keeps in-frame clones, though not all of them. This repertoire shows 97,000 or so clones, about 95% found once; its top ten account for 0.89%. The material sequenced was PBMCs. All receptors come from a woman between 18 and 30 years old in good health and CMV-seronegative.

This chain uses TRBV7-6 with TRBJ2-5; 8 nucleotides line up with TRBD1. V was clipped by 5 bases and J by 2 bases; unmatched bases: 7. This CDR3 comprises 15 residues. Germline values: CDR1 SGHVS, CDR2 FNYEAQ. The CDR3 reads CASSPRTGQQETQYF. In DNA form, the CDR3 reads TGTGCCAGCAGCCCCCGGACAGGGCAACAAGAGACCCAGTACTTC. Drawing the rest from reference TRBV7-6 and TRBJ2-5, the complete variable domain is GAGVSQSPRYKVTKRGQDVALRCDPISGHVSLYWYRQALGQGPEFLTYFNYEAQQDKSGLPNDRFSAERPEGSISTLTIQRTEQRDSAMYRCASSPRTGQQETQYFGPGTRLLVL.

CDR3: CASSLRGGSTETQYF. The CDR3 DNA reads TGCGCCAGCAGCTTGCGAGGGGGAAGCACGGAGACCCAGTACTTC. V and J are TRBV5-1 and TRBJ2-5; D perhaps matches TRBD1 (6 bases). V was cut by 1 base and J by 5 bases, with 15 bases left in between. This CDR3 has 15 amino acids. The germline V gene encodes CDR1 SGHRS and CDR2 YFSETQ.

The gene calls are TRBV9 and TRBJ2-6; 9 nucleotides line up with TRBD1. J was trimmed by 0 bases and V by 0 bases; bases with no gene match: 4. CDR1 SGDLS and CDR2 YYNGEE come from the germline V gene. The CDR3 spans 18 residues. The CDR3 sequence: CASSVAGTGNSGANVLTF. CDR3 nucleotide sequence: TGTGCCAGCAGCGTAGCCGGGACAGGGAACTCTGGGGCCAACGTCCTGACTTTC.

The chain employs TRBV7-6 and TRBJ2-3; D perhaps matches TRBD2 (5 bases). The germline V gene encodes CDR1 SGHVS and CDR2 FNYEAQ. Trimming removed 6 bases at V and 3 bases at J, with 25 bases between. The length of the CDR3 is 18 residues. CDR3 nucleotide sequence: TGTGCCAGCAGTCCGGAGGTTACGGGATGGGGTGAGACAGATACGCAGTATTTT. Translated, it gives CASSPEVTGWGETDTQYF.

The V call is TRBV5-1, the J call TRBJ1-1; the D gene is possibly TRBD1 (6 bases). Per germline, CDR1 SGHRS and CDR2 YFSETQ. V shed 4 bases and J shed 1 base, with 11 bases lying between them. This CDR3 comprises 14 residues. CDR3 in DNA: TGCGCCAGCAGCCCACAGGGAAAGAACACTGAAGCTTTCTTT. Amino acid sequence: CASSPQGKNTEAFF.

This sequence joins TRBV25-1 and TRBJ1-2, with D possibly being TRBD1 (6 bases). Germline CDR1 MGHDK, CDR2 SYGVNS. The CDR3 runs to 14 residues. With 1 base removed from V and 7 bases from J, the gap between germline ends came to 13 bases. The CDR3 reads CASSEFSGASGYTF. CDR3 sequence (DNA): TGTGCCAGCAGTGAATTTTCAGGGGCCAGTGGCTACACCTTC.

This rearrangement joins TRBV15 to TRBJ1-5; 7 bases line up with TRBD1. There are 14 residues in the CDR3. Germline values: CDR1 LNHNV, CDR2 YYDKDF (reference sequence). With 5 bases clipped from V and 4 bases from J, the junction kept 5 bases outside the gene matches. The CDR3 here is CATSFGQENQPQHF. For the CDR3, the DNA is TGTGCCACCAGCTTCGGACAGGAGAATCAGCCCCAGCATTTT.

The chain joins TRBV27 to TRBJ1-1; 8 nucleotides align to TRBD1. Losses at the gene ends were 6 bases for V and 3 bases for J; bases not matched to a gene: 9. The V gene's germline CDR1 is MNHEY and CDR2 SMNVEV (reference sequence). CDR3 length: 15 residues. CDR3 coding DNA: TGTGCCAGCAGCGCAAGACAGGGGCGCGACACTGAAGCTTTCTTT. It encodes CASSARQGRDTEAFF.